This TCR beta chain was sequenced for a study of response to subunit inactivated influenza vaccine (dated by TCRdb to 2016 to 2018). Study-level background: The study used deep quantitative T cell receptor repertoire profiling to track responses to a trivalent subunit inactivated influenza vaccine.

Trimming removed 2 bases from V and 8 bases from J; the gene matches leave 6 bases unexplained. CDR3 length: 14 amino acids, cysteine to phenylalanine. Only the CDR3 portion is preserved as DNA: 42 bases, with reading frame beginning at the first base. Based on the germline V gene, the CDR1 and CDR2 sequences are MGHRA and YSYEKL. As for this clonotype: This clone's antigen is unknown. No per-base quality is available; no much larger clone lies one base away.

What the research found in general, with its limitations: It was suggested by the authors that each seasonal influenza vaccination may recruit only a limited number of new T cells.

Libraries came from RT-PCR. Sequencing used an Illumina HiSeq 2500. The raw public data were reprocessed by TCRdb itself: fastp quality trimming at Q25, MiXCR clonotype calling, in-frame beta chains only. Identical CDR3 proteins give one entry, which carries the most common genes and DNA. The sample yields approximately 570,000 distinct CDR3 sequences; approximately 7.7% were counted once. The top ten hold roughly 13% of the sample. The receptor was isolated from a man between 50 and 69 years old who received an inactivated influenza vaccine. Donor details come from another sample of the same person, matched by shared clones. This chain joins TRBV4-1 to TRBJ2-1, with 7 central nucleotides matching TRBD2. The source material was PBMCs from blood, sampled less than 30 months after vaccination. The DNA sequence is TGCGCCAGCAGCCAAACGGGACTAATCCATGAGCAGTTCTTC. Its amino acids are CASSQTGLIHEQFF.